The rows below give T cell receptor beta chains drawn from one sample of a study of beta chain features in type 1 diabetes. Sequencing used immunoSEQ multiplex PCR; TCRdb keeps in-frame clones, though not all of them. The sample lists about 41,000 clones; about 66% were seen once. Sequences were obtained from Tregs from blood. These receptors originate from a man aged 25-45 years with type 1 diabetes. Some clones in this sample may be carry-over from other donors' samples. Each CDR3 is given with its conserved first and last residue. D genes are given only for firm matches. Expanded clones are given a class, and other clones once, few, many or no size at all.

TRBV6-5	TRBD2	few	TRBJ2-3	CASSHGGRSTDTQYF	TGTGCCAGCAGTCACGGGGGGAGAAGTACAGATACGCAGTATTTT
TRBV9	NA	NA	TRBJ2-3	CASSGPGGDTQYF	TGTGCCAGCAGTGGCCCCGGGGGAGATACGCAGTATTTT
TRBV9	NA	NA	TRBJ1-2	CASSVAVGGGHPNYGYTF	TGTGCCAGCAGCGTAGCCGTCGGGGGGGGACACCCCAACTATGGCTACACCTTC
TRBV28	NA	NA	TRBJ1-5	CASNPGGGGQPQHF	TGTGCCAGCAATCCTGGGGGGGGAGGACAGCCCCAGCATTTT
TRBV10-3	NA	NA	TRBJ2-7	CATEWGKGEQYF	TGTGCCACGGAGTGGGGCAAGGGCGAGCAGTACTTC
TRBV7-9	NA	few	TRBJ1-6	CASSSNLRDSPLHF	TGTGCCAGCAGCTCAAACCTCAGGGATTCACCCCTCCACTTT
TRBV5-1	NA	NA	TRBJ1-6	CASSFGGPSSYNSPLHF	TGCGCCAGCAGCTTTGGGGGCCCAAGCTCCTATAATTCACCCCTCCACTTT
TRBV4-1	NA	NA	TRBJ2-7	CASSQQVAYEQYF	TGCGCCAGCAGCCAACAGGTCGCCTACGAGCAGTACTTC
TRBV7-9	TRBD2	few	TRBJ2-2	CAVSELAVNTGELFF	TGTGCTGTGTCGGAACTAGCGGTGAACACCGGGGAGCTGTTTTTT
TRBV25-1	TRBD1	few	TRBJ2-7	CASSLGTGVPNF	TGTGCCAGCAGTTTAGGGACAGGGGTACCGAACTTC
TRBV18	NA	NA	TRBJ2-7	CASSPYRALKGDEQYF	TGTGCCAGCTCCCCATACCGGGCCCTCAAGGGGGACGAGCAGTACTTC
TRBV2	NA	few	TRBJ2-1	CASNPYGGYNEQFF	TGTGCCAGCAACCCATACGGGGGATACAATGAGCAGTTCTTC
TRBV29-1	NA	NA	TRBJ2-1	CSVEDSSGGANNEQFF	TGCAGCGTTGAAGATTCCTCGGGTGGGGCCAACAATGAGCAGTTCTTC
TRBV4-2	NA	NA	TRBJ2-7	CASSAQGATDTYEQYF	TGTGCCAGCAGCGCCCAAGGAGCGACTGATACCTACGAGCAGTACTTC
TRBV18	TRBD1	NA	TRBJ1-3	CASSPTGASGNTIYF	TGTGCCAGCTCACCCACAGGGGCGTCTGGAAACACCATATATTTT